Listed here are 5 T cell receptor beta chains from one sample, sequenced in a study of T cells in Graves' hyperthyroidism and ophthalmopathy. Researchers took RNA transcripts and amplified the TCR beta CDR3 regions from them. The HTBI primer set was used in a first-round RT-PCR of the TCR CDR3. TCRdb used MiXCR to reprocess the multiplex PCR reads, holding one entry per CDR3 protein. The sample has approximately 420,000 distinct CDR3 sequences, roughly an eighth seen once. The sequenced sample was blood. The receptors shown here come from a woman under 30 with Graves' hyperthyroidism.

This clonotype has just a few counts. The chain recombines TRBV6-1 with TRBJ1-1; D might be TRBD1 (5 bases). This CDR3 has 12 residues. CDR1 MNHNS and CDR2 SASEGT come from the germline V gene. Trimming took off 6 bases at V and 7 bases at J, with 12 bases between the two ends. The CDR3 DNA is TGTGCCAGCAGCAACCGGGACGTTGAAGCTTTCTTT. Translation: CASSNRDVEAFF.

The V and J genes are TRBV5-1 and TRBJ2-5; 7 positions match TRBD2. Looked up from germline, CDR1 is SGHRS and CDR2 is YFSETQ. The CDR3 spans 14 residues. V trimming: 4 bases; J trimming: 5 bases; junction bases outside the gene matches: 8. CDR3 region: CASSLAGTMETQYF. In DNA, the CDR3 is TGCGCCAGCAGCCTGGCCGGGACTATGGAGACCCAGTACTTC.

This clonotype was seen at least ten times. The rearrangement joins TRBV12-3 or TRBV12-4 to TRBJ2-3, with 8 bases identical to TRBD2. V was pared by 6 bases and J by 3 bases, with 8 bases of the junction left unmatched. The length of the CDR3 is 15 residues. The CDR3, as DNA: TGTGCCAGCAGCCGAGGAGAGCGGGAGACAGATACGCAGTATTTT. It encodes CASSRGERETDTQYF.

This clonotype was counted only a few times. J is TRBJ1-4 and V is TRBV18; 8 positions match TRBD1. The V gene end was trimmed by 3 bases and the J gene end by 0 bases; junction bases not matched to a gene: 3. The CDR3 runs 16 residues. The germline gives CDR1 KGHSH, CDR2 LQKENI. CDR3 sequence reads: CASSPGTGATNEKLFF. CDR3 DNA sequence: TGTGCCAGCTCACCCGGGACAGGAGCAACTAATGAAAAACTGTTTTTT.

This clonotype was recorded at least ten times. V is TRBV2 and J is TRBJ2-2; no clear D. The germline V and J ends were trimmed by 3 bases and 5 bases, with 7 bases remaining between them. Germline values: CDR1 SNHLY, CDR2 FYNNEI. CDR3 length equals 13 residues. The CDR3 protein is CASSEESTGELFF. CDR3 DNA: TGTGCCAGCAGTGAGGAGAGTACCGGGGAGCTGTTTTTT.